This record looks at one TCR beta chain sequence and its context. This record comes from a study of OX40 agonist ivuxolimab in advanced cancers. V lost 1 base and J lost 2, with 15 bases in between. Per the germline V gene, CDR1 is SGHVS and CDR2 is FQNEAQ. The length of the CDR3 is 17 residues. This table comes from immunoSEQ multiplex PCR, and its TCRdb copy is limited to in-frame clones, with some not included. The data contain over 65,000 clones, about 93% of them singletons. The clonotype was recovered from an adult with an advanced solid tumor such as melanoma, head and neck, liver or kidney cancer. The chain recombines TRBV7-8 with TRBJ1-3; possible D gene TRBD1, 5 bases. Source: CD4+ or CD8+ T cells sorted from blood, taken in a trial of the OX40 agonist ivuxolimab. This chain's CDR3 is CASSLDLLGEAGNTIYF. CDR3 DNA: TGTGCCAGCAGCTTAGACCTCCTGGGGGAAGCTGGAAACACCATATATTTT.